A few counts support the clone carrying this TCR beta chain. It was with a sample-barcoded 5' primer and a J-beta primer mix that a second PCR of about 6 to 12 cycles was run. TCRdb fed the 5' RACE reads into MiXCR, producing one record per CDR3 protein. The sample carries some 1.5 million distinct CDR3 sequences, 28% recorded once. The data were taken from a study of blood T cells in healthy people across ages. The CDR3 runs 15 residues. The V gene's germline CDR1 is SGHRS and CDR2 YFSETQ. The chain has TRBV5-1 and TRBJ2-5; TRBD1 is a possible D gene (6 bases). Judging by the DNA end, TRBJ2-7 fits better; the J call may be wrong. The sequence derives from a woman younger than 45 in good health. The sample consisted of blood. As DNA, the CDR3 is TGCGCCAGCACTCCGTCAACAGGGATTAGGGTCGAGCAGTACTTC. It is translated as CASTPSTGIRVEQYF.